A selection of T cell receptor beta chains follows, all from one sample in a study of post-analysis software for immune sequencing data. TCRdb re-derived calls from the PCR reads in MiXCR, one entry per CDR3 protein. This table holds hundreds of thousands of distinct CDR3 sequences, over 35% found once. Specimen: blood. The receptor source for this set is a girl aged 5 to 17 with multiple sclerosis. Each CDR3 is given with its conserved first and last residue. Size values are once, few and many counts, or a class for expanded clones, and some rows have none.

TRBV29-1	.	TRBJ1-1	CSAEGRDRGTEAFF
TRBV27	.	TRBJ1-5	CASSFRGFNQPQHF
TRBV29-1	.	TRBJ2-7	CSAYSRTQIRGAGGPNEQYF
TRBV12-3/TRBV12-4	few	TRBJ2-7	CASNHGPQREQYF
TRBV28	.	TRBJ2-4	CASSSTRGAKNIQYF
TRBV27	.	TRBJ1-5	CASSQTGASRGQHF
TRBV10-3	.	TRBJ2-7	CSITAGTLPYEQYF
TRBV6-5	.	.	CASSQAGEQYF
TRBV18	.	TRBJ1-6	CASSPRGDNSPLHF
TRBV14	.	TRBJ1-1	CASSPRDRPLMNTEAFF
TRBV7-8	.	TRBJ1-1	CASTPMNTEAFF
TRBV25-1	.	TRBJ2-7	CAGSEEGGQSYEQYF
TRBV7-8	.	TRBJ2-7	CASSHRGSGISSYEQYF
TRBV12-3/TRBV12-4	.	TRBJ1-1	CASSFRADSAEAFF
TRBV14	.	TRBJ2-5	CASSQDPFSPGQETQYF
TRBV7-9	.	TRBJ1-6	CASSLDGTASSPLHF
TRBV7-8	.	TRBJ1-6	CASSPRQDTTQDSPLHF
TRBV27	.	TRBJ2-5	CASTGLAGAVETQYF
TRBV10-3	.	TRBJ2-5	CAISERVETQYF
TRBV27	few	TRBJ2-4	CASSSRTGAKNIQYF
TRBV18	.	TRBJ2-3	CASSPQGDTQYF
TRBV29-1	.	TRBJ2-1	CSVEGTGVYNEQFF
TRBV7-8	.	TRBJ2-1	CASSSPRSARGLTVDEQFF
TRBV19	.	TRBJ2-3	CASRRADLTDTQYF
TRBV12-3/TRBV12-4	.	TRBJ1-2	CASSLGQGLIGYGYTF
TRBV6-6	few	TRBJ2-4	CASSYEIQNIQYF
TRBV11-2	.	TRBJ2-1	CASSSLSGRVLEQFF
TRBV6-1	.	TRBJ2-5	CASSILRFPETQYF
TRBV28	.	TRBJ2-7	CASSALGTSVVEQYF
TRBV28	few	TRBJ2-1	CASSRGLVGDNEQFF
TRBV3-1	.	TRBJ1-2	CASRGPYGYTF
TRBV7-9	few	TRBJ2-7	CASSALRGDEQYF
TRBV24-1	few	TRBJ2-3	CATKGTATDTQYF
TRBV12-3/TRBV12-4	.	TRBJ2-1	CAGGGRSNEQFF
TRBV27	few	TRBJ2-1	CASSILGGGDEQFF
TRBV15	.	TRBJ2-5	CATSRDSASLETQYF
TRBV7-2	.	TRBJ2-3	CASSSNYPSTQYF
TRBV29-1	.	TRBJ2-2	CSVISGGDTGELFF
TRBV10-1	few	TRBJ2-7	CASSESKTGYEQYF
TRBV5-1	.	TRBJ2-5	CASSLEAGGRKETQYF
TRBV6-1	.	TRBJ2-5	CASRRDYPITFEETQYF
TRBV7-9	once	TRBJ1-5	CASSLGSREDPQHF
TRBV9	.	TRBJ2-3	CASSWDRGDTQYF